This T cell receptor (beta chain) was found in a study of T cell repertoires in cytomegalovirus infection. Across the whole study: Epitope selection comprised recently identified HLA-C-restricted CMV epitopes and well-studied HLA-B-restricted CMV epitopes. In public TCR beta signatures, there were indications of both CMV infection and matching HLA type. Study-wide results and caveats: Individuals carrying CMV plus the relevant HLA were identified by cumulative frequency of public TCR beta families. Ex vivo responses were dominated by HLA-C-restricted CMV-specific TCR beta clonotypes.

This clonotype was observed a few times. The antigen is not known. MiXCR, applied by TCRdb to the reads, yields one record per CDR3 protein. The table records about 920,000 distinct CDR3 sequences, less than 35% of them present only once. The receptor's source is a human donor in good health (CMV status not recorded). Some clones in this sample may be carry-over from other donors' samples. The source was cultured CD8+ T cells from PBMCs, collected from culture after CMV antigen stimulation.

CDR3 protein: CASSPSRQGSGANVLTF. DNA of the CDR3: TGTGCCAGCAGCCCTAGCCGACAGGGATCTGGGGCCAACGTCCTGACTTTC. This chain joins TRBV7-6 and TRBJ2-6, with TRBD1 identical over 7 bases. CDR3 length: 17 amino acids. The V gene's germline CDR1 is SGHVS and CDR2 FNYEAQ. Unmatched junction bases numbered 8, after V lost 5 bases and J lost 1 base.